The table lists the clone carrying this T cell receptor beta chain with many counts. These data are taken from a study of Graves' ophthalmopathy and Graves' hyperthyroidism. RNA served as the template for amplifying TCR beta CDR3 regions. The workflow started with a first-round RT-PCR run with HTBI primers and then moved on to a second-round multiplex PCR. MiXCR was run by TCRdb on the multiplex PCR reads, yielding one entry per CDR3 protein. Of hundreds of thousands of distinct CDR3 sequences in the sample, under 50% were seen once. PBMCs came from roughly 9.2 ml of fresh peripheral blood. V lost 6 bases to trimming and J lost 3 bases, with 14 bases between them. CDR1 and CDR2 from the germline V gene are LNHDA and SQIVND (reference sequence). This CDR3 has 14 amino acids.

This sequence joins TRBV19 and TRBJ1-1; D is unclear. The sequence came from an adult man with Graves' ophthalmopathy. Material for sequencing was peripheral blood. This CDR3 is CASRNIDGYTEAFF. CDR3 coding DNA: TGTGCCAGTAGGAACATAGACGGATACACTGAAGCTTTCTTT.